This TCR beta chain is from a study of CD8+ T cells in alopecia areata. General study results and limits: Lesional tissue from the scalp (especially in alopecia totalis/universalis) showed higher clonality than normal scalp. Scalp specimens additionally yield sequences from normal skin's resident alphabeta T cells. Possibly because of HLA-related factors, TCR sharing was less clear across patients than in mice.

This clone was counted between two and nine times. The antigen is undetermined. Once RNA had been extracted, it was reverse transcribed into cDNA to act as the sequencing template. Produced via immunoSEQ multiplex PCR; TCRdb's table is partial and in-frame only. The table lists 95,000 to 150,000 clones, around 50% of them singletons. PBMC-derived CD4+ and CD8+ T cells were sorted. Germline CDR1 SGHRS, CDR2 YFSETQ. This CDR3 spans 13 amino acids. The V and J ends lost 4 bases and 6 bases respectively, with 11 bases between them. The gene calls are TRBV5-1 and TRBJ2-1; no reliable D call. The sequencing input was NKG2D-low CD8+ T cells sorted from blood. This clonotype was sampled from a human donor with alopecia areata. The CDR3 here is CASSQTGGNEQFF. The CDR3 DNA reads TGCGCCAGCAGCCAGACGGGCGGCAATGAGCAGTTCTTC.